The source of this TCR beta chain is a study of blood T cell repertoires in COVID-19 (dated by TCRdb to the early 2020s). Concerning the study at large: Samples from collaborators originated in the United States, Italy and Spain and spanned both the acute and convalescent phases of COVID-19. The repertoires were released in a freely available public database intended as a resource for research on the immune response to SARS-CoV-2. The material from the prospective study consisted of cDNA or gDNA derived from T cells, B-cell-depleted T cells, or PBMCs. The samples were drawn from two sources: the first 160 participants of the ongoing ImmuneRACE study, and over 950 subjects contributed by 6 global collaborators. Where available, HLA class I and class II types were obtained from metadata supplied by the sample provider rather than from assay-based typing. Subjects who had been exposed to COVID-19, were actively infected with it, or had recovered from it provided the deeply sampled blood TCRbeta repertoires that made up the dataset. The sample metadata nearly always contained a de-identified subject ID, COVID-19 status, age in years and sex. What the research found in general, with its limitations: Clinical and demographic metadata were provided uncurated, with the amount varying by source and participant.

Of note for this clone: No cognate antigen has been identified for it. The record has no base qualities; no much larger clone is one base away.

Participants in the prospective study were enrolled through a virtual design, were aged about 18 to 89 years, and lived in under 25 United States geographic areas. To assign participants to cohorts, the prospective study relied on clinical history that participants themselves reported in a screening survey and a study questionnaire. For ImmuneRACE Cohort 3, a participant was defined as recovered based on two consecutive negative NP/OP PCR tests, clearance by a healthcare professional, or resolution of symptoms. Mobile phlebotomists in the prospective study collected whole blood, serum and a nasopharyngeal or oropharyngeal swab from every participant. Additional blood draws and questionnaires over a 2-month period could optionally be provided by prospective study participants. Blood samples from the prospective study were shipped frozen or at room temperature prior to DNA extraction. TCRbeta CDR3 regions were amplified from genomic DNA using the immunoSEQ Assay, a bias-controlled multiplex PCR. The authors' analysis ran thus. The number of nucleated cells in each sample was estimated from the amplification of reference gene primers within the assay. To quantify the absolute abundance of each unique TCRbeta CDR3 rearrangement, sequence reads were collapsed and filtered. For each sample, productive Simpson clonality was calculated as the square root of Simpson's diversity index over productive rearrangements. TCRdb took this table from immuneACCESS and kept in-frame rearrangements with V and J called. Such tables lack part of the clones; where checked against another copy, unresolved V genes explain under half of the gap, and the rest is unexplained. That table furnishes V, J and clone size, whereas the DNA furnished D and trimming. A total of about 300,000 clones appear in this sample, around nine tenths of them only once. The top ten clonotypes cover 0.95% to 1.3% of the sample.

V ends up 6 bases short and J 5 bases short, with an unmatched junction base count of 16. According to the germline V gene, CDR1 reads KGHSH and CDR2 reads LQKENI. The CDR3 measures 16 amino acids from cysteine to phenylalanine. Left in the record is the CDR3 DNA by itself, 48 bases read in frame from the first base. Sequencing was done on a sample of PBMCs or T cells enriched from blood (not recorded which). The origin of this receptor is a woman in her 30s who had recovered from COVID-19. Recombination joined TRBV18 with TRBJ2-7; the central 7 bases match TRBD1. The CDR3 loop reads CASSFLQGSAGNEQYF. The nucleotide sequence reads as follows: TGTGCCAGCTCGTTCCTACAGGGGTCCGCAGGTAACGAGCAGTACTTC.